This T cell receptor (beta chain) emerged from a study of fetal regulatory T cell absence and autoimmunity. From germline, CDR1 is MGHRA and CDR2 YSYEKL. V lost 2 bases and J lost 1; bases outside the gene matches: 10. There are 20 residues in the CDR3. Study conclusions and caveats: TRB gene family usage was broadly similar in cord blood and pancreas.

Comment on this clone: Its target is not known.

Generated by immunoSEQ multiplex PCR, the TCRdb table keeps only in-frame clones and is missing some. The sample records 95,000 or so clones, 55% to 75% being singletons. This receptor was identified in a male donor with IPEX syndrome. The genes are TRBV4-1 and TRBJ2-1, with TRBD2 identical over 14 bases. The sequenced material came from pancreas tissue. The CDR3 region is CASSQMPPGLAGESYNEQFF. The CDR3 nucleotides read TGCGCCAGCAGCCAAATGCCACCGGGACTAGCGGGAGAATCCTACAATGAGCAGTTCTTC.